This T cell receptor beta chain came from a study of post-analysis software for immune sequencing data. Study-level information: The patients showed relapsing-remitting, secondary progressive and progressive-relapsing multiple sclerosis courses.

Germline V gives CDR1 SGHRS, CDR2 YFSETQ. This CDR3 has 16 residues. Remarks on this clonotype: The antigen is undetermined.

General study points: Controls' normalized Chao1 diversity significantly exceeded that of multiple sclerosis patients. In patients, roughly 5 TRBV segments were more frequent than in controls, with TRBV5-6, TRBV5-1 and TRBV20-1 among them. By F measure, samples from a shared preparation batch strongly co-clustered.

Sequencing libraries made from TCR beta cDNA carried unique molecular identifiers. T cells numbering roughly 0.9 to 11 million gave rise to a few hundred thousand cDNA molecules. TCRdb independently ran MiXCR on the PCR reads; one entry per CDR3 protein. The table includes approximately 350,000 distinct CDR3 sequences, roughly 38% detected once. This sequence was found in a girl aged 10-17 years with multiple sclerosis. The V and J genes are TRBV5-1 and TRBJ2-7; D perhaps matches TRBD2 (5 bases). The better agreement between TRBJ2-5 and the DNA end casts doubt on the J call. Sequencing was done on a sample of blood. The chain's CDR3 is CASSASEFSEAETQYF. DNA for the CDR3: TGCGCCAGCAGCGCCTCTGAATTTAGCGAGGCAGAGACCCAGTACTTC.